This paragraph reports one T cell receptor (beta chain). Its target antigen remains unknown. No base quality information exists; no much larger clone differs at one position. The data were obtained in a study of PD-1 blockade in classical Hodgkin lymphoma (dated by TCRdb to 2018 to 2020). With respect to the entire study: The study used TCR beta sequencing and CyTOF to define a peripheral blood immune signature of response to PD-1 blockade in classical Hodgkin lymphoma. Beyond this particular receptor, the publication reports: Newly diagnosed patients were reported to have lower baseline TCR diversity than healthy donors, and relapsed/refractory patients were reported to have lower baseline TCR diversity still. The study was limited to a single clinical trial cohort, and causes of repertoire differences, possibly disease activity or prior therapy, remained undefined.

The Qiagen DNeasy kit was used to extract genomic DNA from unsorted PBMCs and from the negatively selected CD4+ and CD8+ fractions. Using primers that anneal to V and J segments, immunoSEQ multiplex PCR amplified the TCR beta CDR3 regions. A synthetic immune receptor repertoire was used to minimize amplification bias, and any remaining bias was removed computationally after sequencing. Per the authors' processing: Repertoire diversity was quantified as the Shannon entropy index using custom Python scripts. Unsorted, CD4+ and CD8+ repertoires were analyzed separately, except for combined analyses in which CD4+ and CD8+ sequences were merged in silico. Imported from immuneACCESS, the table was reduced by TCRdb to in-frame sequences with V and J called. These copies leave out some clones; in studies compared against another copy, an unresolved V gene accounts for under half, and the cause of the remainder is not known. V and J calls and clone size come straight from that table; D and trimming were deduced from the DNA. This sample holds roughly 29,000 clones; approximately 91% were observed only once. The ten largest account for about 4% of the sample.

Here V drops 2 bases and J drops 1 base, and the junction holds 5 bases not matched to any gene. The CDR3 goes from the cysteine to the phenylalanine over 16 residues. The DNA shown is the 48-base CDR3, in frame from base 1. CDR1 and CDR2, looked up from the germline V gene, are SGHAT and FQNNGV. What this sample's time point label stands for: newly diagnosed, previously untreated cHL patient sample. As a comparison group for the relapsed/refractory trial patients, PBMCs from patients with newly diagnosed, previously untreated classical Hodgkin lymphoma were sequenced. Peripheral blood was collected in 8 mL Vacutainer Cell Preparation Tubes, from which PBMCs were isolated by centrifugation and then cryopreserved.

Sequencing was performed on peripheral blood mononuclear cells (PBMCs). This sequence uses TRBV11-2 and TRBJ1-3; a stretch of 7 junction bases matches TRBD1. This sequence was found in a human donor with classical Hodgkin lymphoma. The DNA reads as follows: TGTGCCAGCAGCTTATTACAGGGGAGGTCTGGAAACACCATATATTTT. Its protein product is CASSLLQGRSGNTIYF.